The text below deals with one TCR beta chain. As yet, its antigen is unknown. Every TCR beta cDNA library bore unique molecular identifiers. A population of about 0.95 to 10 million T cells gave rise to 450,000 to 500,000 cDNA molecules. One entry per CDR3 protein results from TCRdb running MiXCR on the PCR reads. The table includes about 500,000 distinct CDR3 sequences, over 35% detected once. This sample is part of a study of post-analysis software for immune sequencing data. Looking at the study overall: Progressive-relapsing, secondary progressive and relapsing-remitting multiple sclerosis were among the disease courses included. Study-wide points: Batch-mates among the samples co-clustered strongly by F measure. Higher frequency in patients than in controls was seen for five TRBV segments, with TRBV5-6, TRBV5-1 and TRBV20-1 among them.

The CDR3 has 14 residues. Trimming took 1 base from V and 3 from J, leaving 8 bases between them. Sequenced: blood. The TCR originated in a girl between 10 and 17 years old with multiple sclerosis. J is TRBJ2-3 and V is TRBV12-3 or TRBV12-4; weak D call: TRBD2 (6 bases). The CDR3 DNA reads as TGTGCCAGCAGTTTAGACGGAGGGACAGATACGCAGTATTTT. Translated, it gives CASSLDGGTDTQYF.